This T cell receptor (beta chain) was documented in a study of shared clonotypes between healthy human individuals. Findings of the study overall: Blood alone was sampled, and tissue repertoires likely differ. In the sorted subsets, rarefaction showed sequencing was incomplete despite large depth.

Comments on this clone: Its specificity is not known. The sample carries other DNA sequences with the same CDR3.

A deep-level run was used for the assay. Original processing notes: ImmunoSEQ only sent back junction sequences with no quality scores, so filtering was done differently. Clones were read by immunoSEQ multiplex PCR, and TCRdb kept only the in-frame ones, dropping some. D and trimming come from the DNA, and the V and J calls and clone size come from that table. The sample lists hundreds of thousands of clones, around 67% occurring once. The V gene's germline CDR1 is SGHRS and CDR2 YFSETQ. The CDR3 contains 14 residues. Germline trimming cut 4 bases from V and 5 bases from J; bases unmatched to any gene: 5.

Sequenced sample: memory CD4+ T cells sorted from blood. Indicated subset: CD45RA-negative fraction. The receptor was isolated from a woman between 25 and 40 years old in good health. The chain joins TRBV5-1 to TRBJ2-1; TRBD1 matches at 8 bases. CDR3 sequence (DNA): TGCGCCAGCAGCCCAGGGGGCACCGACAATGAGCAGTTCTTC. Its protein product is CASSPGGTDNEQFF. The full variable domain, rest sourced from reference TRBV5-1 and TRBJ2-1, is KAGVTQTPRYLIKTRGQQVTLSCSPISGHRSVSWYQQTPGQGLQFLFEYFSETQRNKGNFPGRFSGRQFSNSRSEMNVSTLELGDSALYLCASSPGGTDNEQFFGPGTRLTVL.